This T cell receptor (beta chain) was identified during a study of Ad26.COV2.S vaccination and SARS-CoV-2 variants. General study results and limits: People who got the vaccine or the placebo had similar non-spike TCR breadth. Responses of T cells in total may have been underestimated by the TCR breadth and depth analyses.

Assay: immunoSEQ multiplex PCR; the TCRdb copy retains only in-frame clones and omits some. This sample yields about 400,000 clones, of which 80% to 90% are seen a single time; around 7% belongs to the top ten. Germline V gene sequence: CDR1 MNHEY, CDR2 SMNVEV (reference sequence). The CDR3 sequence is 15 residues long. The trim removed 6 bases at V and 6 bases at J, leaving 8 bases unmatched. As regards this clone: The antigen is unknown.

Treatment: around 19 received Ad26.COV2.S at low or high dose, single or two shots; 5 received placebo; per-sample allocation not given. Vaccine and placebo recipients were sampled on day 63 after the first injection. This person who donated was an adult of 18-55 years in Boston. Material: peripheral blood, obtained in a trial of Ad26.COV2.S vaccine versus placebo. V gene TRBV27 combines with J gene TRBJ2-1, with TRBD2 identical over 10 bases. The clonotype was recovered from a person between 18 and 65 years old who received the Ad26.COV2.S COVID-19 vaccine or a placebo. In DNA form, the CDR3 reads TGTGCCAGCAGCCAGGCACTAGCGGGGATCAATGAGCAGTTCTTC. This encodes CASSQALAGINEQFF.